Below are 15 T cell receptor beta chains sequenced from a single sample in a study of identical twins. A single record per CDR3 protein comes from TCRdb applying MiXCR to the 5' RACE reads. Among a few hundred thousand distinct CDR3 sequences listed, 13% to 15% were seen once. This sample also appeared in a second study, on yellow fever vaccine responses in identical twins.

What was sequenced was CD4+ T cells sorted from blood. These TCRs come from a woman under 30 in good health.

This clonotype was observed at least ten times. The chain employs TRBV11-2 and TRBJ2-1, with D perhaps being TRBD1 or TRBD2 (5 bases each). CDR3 length: 15 amino acids. Trimming stripped 5 bases from V and 4 bases from J, with 15 bases between. Germline V lookup: CDR1 SGHAT, CDR2 FQNNGV. CDR3 amino acids: CASSPLRGNYNEQFF. The DNA of the CDR3 is TGTGCCAGCAGCCCCCTGAGGGGCAATTACAATGAGCAGTTCTTC.

The V gene is TRBV4-3, the J gene TRBJ1-4; D is unresolved. The CDR3 totals 14 residues. Trimming shortened V by 3 bases and J by 5 bases, and 10 bases separated the two germline ends. Germline-derived CDR1 and CDR2 are LGHNA and YSLEER. DNA of the CDR3: TGCGCCAGCAGCCAGCTGAACACGAATGAAAAACTGTTTTTT. Translation: CASSQLNTNEKLFF.

This clonotype came up a few times. This chain joins TRBV7-3 and TRBJ2-1, with 13 bases that match TRBD2. Trimming took 5 bases from V and 5 from J; bases not matched to a gene: 3. The CDR3 is 15 amino acids. Per the germline V gene, CDR1 is SGHTA and CDR2 is FQGTGA. The CDR3 region has the DNA TGTGCCAGCAGCCCCACTAGCGGGGGGGACAATGAGCAGTTCTTC. As protein: CASSPTSGGDNEQFF.

This clonotype turned up a few times. The V gene is TRBV18, the J gene TRBJ2-1, with TRBD1 identical over 9 bases. Trimming cost V 1 base and J 7 bases; bases outside gene matches: 8. This CDR3 region has 16 residues. Germline CDR1 reads KGHSH; CDR2 reads LQKENI. The CDR3 loop reads CASSPRRTGASNEQFF. CDR3 DNA: TGTGCCAGCTCACCACGACGGACAGGGGCGAGTAATGAGCAGTTCTTC.

The CDR3 loop reads CASSLGGLGEKLFF. The CDR3, as DNA: TGTGCCAGCAGTTTAGGCGGGCTTGGTGAAAAACTGTTTTTT. The V and J genes are TRBV27 and TRBJ1-4; D gene ambiguous. Germline CDR1 is MNHEY and CDR2 is SMNVEV (reference sequence). The V gene lost 2 bases and the J gene lost 7 bases, with 11 bases spanning the gap. This CDR3 is 14 amino acids long.

This clonotype was picked up many times. A junction end diverges from the germline sequence, so it may reflect a read error. The V call is TRBV7-6, the J call TRBJ1-3; no definite D call. The germline CDR1 and CDR2 sequences are SGHVS and FNYEAQ. The CDR3 extends over 14 amino acids. CDR3 protein: CASSFDTSGKTIYF. CDR3 in DNA: TGTGCCAGCAGCTTTGACACCTCTGGAAAAACCATATATTTT.

Many counts were recorded for this clonotype. The rearrangement joins TRBV14 to TRBJ2-3; D is unresolved. CDR1 SGHDN and CDR2 FVKESK come from the germline V gene. V dropped 3 bases and J dropped 8 bases, with 6 bases sitting between them. This CDR3 has 11 amino acids. CDR3 coding DNA: TGTGCCAGCAGCCAGGGCTCTACGCAGTATTTT. Amino acids: CASSQGSTQYF.

This chain joins TRBV19 and TRBJ2-5; 9 bases are a match to TRBD1. The ends lost 5 bases at V and 6 bases at J; junction bases unmatched: 7. CDR1 and CDR2 (germline): LNHDA, SQIVND (reference sequence). This CDR3 is 14 amino acids long. The CDR3 DNA reads TGTGCCAGTAGTCCCGGGACAGGGTGGCAGACCCAGTACTTC. Encoded protein: CASSPGTGWQTQYF.

This clonotype occurred many times. The rearrangement links TRBV5-1 to TRBJ2-3, with D perhaps TRBD2 (5 bases). CDR1 is SGHRS and CDR2 is YFSETQ in the germline V gene. The CDR3 has 16 residues. Trimming removed 6 bases at V and 1 base at J, with 18 bases between. The CDR3 DNA is TGCGCCAGCATGCCTTATCACGGGGTCGGCACAGATACGCAGTATTTT. Its protein product is CASMPYHGVGTDTQYF.

V is TRBV6-1 and J is TRBJ2-1; TRBD2 matches 8 bases. Germline CDR1 MNHNS, CDR2 SASEGT. The trim removed 5 bases at V and 1 base at J, leaving 7 bases unmatched. The CDR3 sequence is 16 residues long. The chain's CDR3 is CASSPKRGKSYNEQFF. The CDR3 nucleotides are TGTGCCAGCAGTCCTAAGCGGGGGAAGTCCTACAATGAGCAGTTCTTC.

This sequence joins TRBV9 and TRBJ2-2; D gene ambiguous. Germline V gene sequence: CDR1 SGDLS, CDR2 YYNGEE. The V gene lost 0 bases and the J gene lost 7 bases, with 4 bases spanning the gap. This CDR3 is 12 amino acids long. CDR3: CASSVDRGELFF. CDR3 nucleotide sequence: TGTGCCAGCAGCGTAGATCGCGGGGAGCTGTTTTTT.

The CDR3 is CSVVRLSRMGHVNEQFF. DNA of the CDR3: TGCAGCGTTGTACGACTTTCCCGAATGGGACACGTGAATGAGCAGTTCTTC. The rearrangement uses TRBV29-1 and TRBJ2-1, with a possible D match to TRBD1 (6 bases). The CDR3 has 17 residues. V shed 4 bases and J shed 7 bases, with 26 bases lying between them. Germline assignment: CDR1 SQVTM and CDR2 ANQGSEA.

In its sample, this clonotype was seen a few times. The junction shows a germline mismatch at one end, possibly a read error. The rearrangement joins TRBV5-1 to TRBJ2-7; no clear D gene. CDR3 length equals 15 residues. Looked up from germline, CDR1 is SGHRS and CDR2 is YFSETQ. CDR3 nucleotides: TGCGCCAGCAGCTTGGACGGTTCCCCCTCCGACGAGCAGTACTTC. As protein: CASSLDGSPSDEQYF.

V gene TRBV4-1 combines with J gene TRBJ2-7; 9 nucleotides agree with TRBD2. Germline loops: CDR1 MGHRA, CDR2 YSYEKL. The CDR3 loop spans 15 amino acids. After removal of 4 bases from V and 3 bases from J, the junction contained 7 bases not matched to a gene. The CDR3 spells CASSPGTSWSYEQYF. The DNA for the CDR3 is TGCGCCAGCAGCCCAGGGACTAGCTGGAGCTACGAGCAGTACTTC.

CDR3 in amino acids: CASSQEAWTAANTGELFF. CDR3 coding DNA: TGCGCCAGCAGCCAAGAGGCCTGGACAGCCGCGAACACCGGGGAGCTGTTTTTT. This chain uses TRBV4-3 with TRBJ2-2; TRBD1 might be the D (6 bases). The germline V gene has CDR1 LGHNA and CDR2 YSLEER. The CDR3 has 18 amino acids. Trimming shortened V by 0 bases and J by 0 bases, and 14 bases separated the two germline ends.